This T cell receptor beta chain was obtained from a study of blood T cell repertoires in COVID-19. In the study overall: The United States, Italy and Spain supplied acute and convalescent COVID-19 samples. The analysed material was cDNA or gDNA that came from T cells, B-cell-depleted T cells, or PBMCs.

Trimming pared 8 bases from V and 4 bases from J, leaving 23 bases between. The CDR3 runs 16 residues. CDR1 SNHLY and CDR2 FYNNEI come from the germline V gene. In the original analysis: Reference gene primer amplification gave estimated nucleated cell counts. Repertoires were generated with immunoSEQ multiplex PCR, while TCRdb's copy carries only in-frame clones and drops some. V, J and clone size are those of that table, while D and trimming were read from the DNA. The sample records about 70,000 clones, 79% being singletons. This rearrangement joins TRBV2 to TRBJ2-5, with D possibly TRBD1 on 5 matching bases. The receptor was derived from a woman aged 55-70 years with acute or convalescent COVID-19. Material for sequencing was peripheral blood. CDR3 coding DNA: TGTGCCAGCTGGGGCATGGAAGGGCGCCGAGGAGAGACCCAGTACTTC. This codes for CASWGMEGRRGETQYF.